A selection of T cell receptor beta chains follows, all from one sample in a study of cytomegalovirus exposure and HLA in healthy donors. Profiling relied on immunoSEQ multiplex PCR, and the TCRdb table lists in-frame clones only, not all of them. Recorded for this sample: 65,000 to 80,000 clones. The material sequenced was PBMCs. The receptors here all came from a female donor in good health and CMV-seropositive. The conserved cysteine and the conserved F or W are not part of the CDR3 here.

j_call v_call cdr3_aa
TRBJ1-6 TRBV30 AWGLSYNSPLH
TRBJ2-3 TRBV30 AWNPGHSTDTQY
TRBJ2-3 TRBV29-1 SVGAYERTDTQY
TRBJ2-6 TRBV7-9 ASSPPGTSGANVLT
TRBJ2-2 TRBV11-3 ASSFNRNTGELF
TRBJ2-7 TRBV19 ASSRTGGDRYEQY
TRBJ2-7 TRBV6-6 ASSKTSLGEQY
TRBJ2-6 TRBV4-1 ASSQSGSLGANVLT
TRBJ2-6 TRBV4-3 ASSQDKAGTTSGANVLT
TRBJ1-3 TRBV6-4 ASSAVLYSGNTIY
TRBJ2-7 TRBV25-1 ASSSWGRGYEQY